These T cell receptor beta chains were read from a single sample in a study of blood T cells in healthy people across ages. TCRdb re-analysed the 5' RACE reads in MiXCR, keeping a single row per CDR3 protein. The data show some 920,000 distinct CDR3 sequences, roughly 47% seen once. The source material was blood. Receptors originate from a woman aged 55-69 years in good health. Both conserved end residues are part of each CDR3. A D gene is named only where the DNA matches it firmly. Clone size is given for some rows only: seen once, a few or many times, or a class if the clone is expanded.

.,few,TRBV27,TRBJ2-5,CASSLLSNRGEETQYF,TGTGCCAGCAGTTTATTATCGAATAGGGGCGAGGAGACCCAGTACTTC
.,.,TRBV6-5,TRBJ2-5,CASSSWRGETQYF,TGTGCCAGTTCTTCTTGGAGGGGAGAGACCCAGTACTTC
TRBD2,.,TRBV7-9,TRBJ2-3,CASSPREGRHTDTQYF,TGTGCCAGCAGCCCACGGGAGGGGAGACATACAGATACGCAGTATTTT
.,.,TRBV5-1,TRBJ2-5,CASSTGTPEETQYF,TGCGCCAGCAGCACCGGGACACCGGAAGAGACCCAGTACTTC
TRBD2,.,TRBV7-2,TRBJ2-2,CASSLPTSGRARTITGELFF,TGTGCCAGCAGCTTACCGACTAGCGGGAGGGCCAGGACCATCACCGGGGAGCTGTTTTTT
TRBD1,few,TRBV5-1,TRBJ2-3,CASSPGTATDTQYF,TGTGCCAGCAGTCCCGGGACAGCCACAGATACGCAGTATTTT
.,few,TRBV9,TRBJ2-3,CASSVAGMGDTQYF,TGTGCCAGCAGCGTAGCGGGGATGGGAGATACGCAGTATTTT
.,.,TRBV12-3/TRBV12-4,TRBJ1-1,CASTLTGADTEAFF,TGTGCCAGCACTTTGACAGGAGCGGACACTGAAGCTTTCTTT
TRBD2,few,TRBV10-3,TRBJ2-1,CAISAGTSGRLHEQFF,TGTGCCATCAGTGCGGGGACTAGCGGGAGGTTACATGAGCAGTTCTTC
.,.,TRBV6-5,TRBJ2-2,CASSSQGADTGELFF,TGTGCCAGCAGTTCTCAGGGTGCGGACACCGGGGAGCTGTTTTTT
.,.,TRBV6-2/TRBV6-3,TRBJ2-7,CASKRTRGSYEQYF,TGTGCCAGCAAGAGGACGCGGGGCTCCTACGAGCAGTACTTC